This TCR beta chain was identified in a study of blood T cells in healthy people across ages. Germline values: CDR1 MNHNS, CDR2 SASEGT. Trimming took off 6 bases at V and 9 bases at J, with 12 bases between the two ends. There are 12 residues in the CDR3. A second PCR, run for 7 to 11 cycles, used a sample-barcoded 5' primer plus a J-beta primer mix. Each cDNA molecule carried a tag from a template-switch adaptor that contained 12 random nucleotides. TCRdb re-called the 5' RACE reads with MiXCR, one entry per CDR3 protein. In the table there are under 1,100,000 distinct CDR3 sequences, under 30% of which are singletons. These same records also appear under a second study, on T cells of mothers and their children. That report notes: It was through the M1S primer of the second PCR that sample barcodes and 2-4 random nucleotides were added. In each mother, TCR beta CDR3 reads exceeded 9.5 million; in each child, they numbered 3 million to 3.5 million. A slight, non-significant increase in overlap was found for related mother-child pairs relative to unrelated pairs.

Sequenced material: blood. The TCR was taken from a girl aged 2-10 years in good health. The V gene is TRBV6-1, the J gene TRBJ2-1, with unresolved D. This chain's CDR3 is CASSRIIVEQFF. DNA of the CDR3: TGTGCCAGCAGCAGGATAATTGTTGAGCAGTTCTTC.